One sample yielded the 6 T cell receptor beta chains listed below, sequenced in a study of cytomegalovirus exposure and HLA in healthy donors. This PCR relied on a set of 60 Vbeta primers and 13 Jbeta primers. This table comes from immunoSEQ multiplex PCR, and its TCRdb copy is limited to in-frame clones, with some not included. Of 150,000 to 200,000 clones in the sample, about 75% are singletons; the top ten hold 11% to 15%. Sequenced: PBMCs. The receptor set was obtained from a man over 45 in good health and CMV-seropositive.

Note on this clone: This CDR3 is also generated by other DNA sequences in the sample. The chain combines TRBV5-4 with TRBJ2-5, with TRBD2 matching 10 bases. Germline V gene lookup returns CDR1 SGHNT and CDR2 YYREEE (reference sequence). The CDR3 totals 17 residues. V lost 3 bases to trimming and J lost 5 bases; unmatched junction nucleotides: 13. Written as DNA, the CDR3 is TGTGCCAGCAGCTGGGTAGGAGCGGGGGGGCCCCGGGAGACCCAGTACTTC. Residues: CASSWVGAGGPRETQYF.

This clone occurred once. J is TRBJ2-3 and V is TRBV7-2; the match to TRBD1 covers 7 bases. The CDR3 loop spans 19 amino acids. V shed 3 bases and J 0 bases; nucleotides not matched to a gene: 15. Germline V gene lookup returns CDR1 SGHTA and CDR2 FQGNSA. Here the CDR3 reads CASSFVQGPIGGSTDTQYF. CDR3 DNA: TGTGCCAGCAGCTTTGTACAGGGGCCTATCGGAGGTAGCACAGATACGCAGTATTTT.

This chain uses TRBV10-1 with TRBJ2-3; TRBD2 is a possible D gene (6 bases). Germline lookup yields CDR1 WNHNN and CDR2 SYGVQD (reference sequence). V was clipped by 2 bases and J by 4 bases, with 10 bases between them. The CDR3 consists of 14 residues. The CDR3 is CASSEDGGADTQYF. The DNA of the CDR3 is TGCGCCAGCAGTGAGGACGGGGGAGCAGATACGCAGTATTTT.

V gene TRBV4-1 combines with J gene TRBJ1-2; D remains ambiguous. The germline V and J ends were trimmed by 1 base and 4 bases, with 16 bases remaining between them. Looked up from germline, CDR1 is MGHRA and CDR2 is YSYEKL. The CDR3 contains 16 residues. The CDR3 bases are TGCGCCAGCAGCCAAGTCATTGCAGGAGGGTTCTATGGCTACACCTTC. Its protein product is CASSQVIAGGFYGYTF.

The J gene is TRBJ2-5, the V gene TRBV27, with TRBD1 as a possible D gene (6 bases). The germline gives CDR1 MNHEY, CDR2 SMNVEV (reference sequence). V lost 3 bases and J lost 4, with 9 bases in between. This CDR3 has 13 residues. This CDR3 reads CASSFSRGETQYF. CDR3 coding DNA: TGTGCCAGCAGTTTTTCCAGGGGAGAGACCCAGTACTTC.

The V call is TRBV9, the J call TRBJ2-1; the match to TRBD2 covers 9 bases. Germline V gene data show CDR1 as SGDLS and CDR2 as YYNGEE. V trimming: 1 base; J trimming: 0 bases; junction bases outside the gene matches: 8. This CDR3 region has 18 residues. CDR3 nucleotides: TGTGCCAGCAGCGTAATGCCTAGCGGGGTAAGCTCCTACAATGAGCAGTTCTTC. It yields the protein CASSVMPSGVSSYNEQFF.